Described below is a single T cell receptor (beta chain) sequence and its context. Its antigen has not been determined. No base quality values were provided; no much bigger clone lies one nucleotide off. The sample is drawn from a study of cytomegalovirus exposure and HLA in healthy donors (dated by TCRdb to about 2017). The study in broad terms: A later analysis indicated that the roughly 120 validation repertoires were generated on the platform also employed for the 670 or so repertoires of the first cohort. The study aimed to test whether cataloging public T cell receptors could reveal signatures of past pathogen exposure. A separate validation cohort of over 95 different subjects was used in addition to the approximately 640-subject first cohort. The study combined high-throughput TCR immunosequencing, statistical association of individual TCRs with disease status, and machine learning to predict cytomegalovirus infection status. On the study overall, not on this receptor specifically: According to the authors, the approach could potentially be generalized to other disease states and immunological phenotypes. In both the original and validation cohorts, the classifier was reported to diagnose cytomegalovirus status with high specificity and sensitivity. All 110 or so repertoires were used to score co-occurrence in the validation cohort in a later analysis, because that analysis had no HLA typing for the cohort. In vitro tests confirmed that a few of the cytomegalovirus-associated TCR beta chains recognize cytomegalovirus antigens. The study gave a list of 150 to 200 TCR beta chains associated with cytomegalovirus. Of the cluster scores, approximately 95% were above 0 in a later analysis, which found that TCRs clustered in the first cohort also tended to co-occur in the 110 or so validation repertoires. While some public TCRs were present in many individuals, most TCR sequences turned up only very rarely across donors.

The donors were included in the validation cohort of roughly 120 subjects, a group kept apart from the roughly 700-subject first cohort. Libraries were built with the immunoSEQ multiplex PCR assay. The paper's processing steps were these. A statistical classification framework was developed to diagnose cytomegalovirus status using the catalog of TCR beta chain sequences. TCRdb re-hosts the immuneACCESS table, in-frame sequences only. Its copies lack some clones; in the studies checked, an unresolved V gene accounts for under half of them, and the cause for the rest is not known. V, J and clone size reflect that table, while D and trimming were determined from the DNA. A total of approximately 150,000 clones appear in this sample, roughly 90% of them only once. The ten largest clones take up under 5% of the sample. Per the germline V gene, SGHDN is the CDR1 and FVKESK is the CDR2. The CDR3 starts with the cysteine, ends with the phenylalanine, and has 13 residues. Here the CDR3 DNA is all that survives: 39 bases in frame from base 1. Trimming takes 1 base from V and 2 bases from J, and the germline ends sit 5 bases apart.

Material: PBMCs. The V and J genes are TRBV14 and TRBJ1-2, with the D segment identity uncertain. The sequence derives from a man aged 18 to 30 in good health and CMV-seropositive. This receptor carries the CDR3 CASSQVRNYGYTF. The sequence in DNA is TGTGCCAGCAGCCAAGTGCGGAACTATGGCTACACCTTC.